The 24 T cell receptor beta chains presented below share a single source sample, sequenced in a study of blood T cell repertoires in COVID-19. Generated by immunoSEQ multiplex PCR, the TCRdb table keeps only in-frame clones and is missing some. The sample yields 350,000 or so clones, approximately 91% seen once. The specimen sequenced was PBMCs or T cells enriched from blood (not recorded which). These receptors were collected from a woman in her twenties or thirties who had been exposed to COVID-19.

The rearrangement links TRBV28 to TRBJ2-5, with D maybe TRBD1 (6 bases). Trimming shortened V by 6 bases and J by 5 bases, and 19 bases separated the two germline ends. This CDR3 is 15 amino acids long. CDR1 is MDHEN, CDR2 SYDVKM, per germline. CDR3 DNA sequence: TGTGCCAGCAGCTACTCGGGACACCTCCGGGAGACCCAGTACTTC. Its protein is CASSYSGHLRETQYF. Full variable domain (missing parts from reference TRBV28 and TRBJ2-5): DVKVTQSSRYLVKRTGEKVFLECVQDMDHENMFWYRQDPGLGLRLIYFSYDVKMKEKGDIPEGYSVSREKKERFSLILESASTNQTSMYLCASSYSGHLRETQYFGPGTRLLVL.

The chain links TRBV28 to TRBJ1-3, with a possible D match to TRBD1 (6 bases). The CDR3 loop spans 13 amino acids. Trimming pared 9 bases from V and 1 base from J, leaving 10 bases between. In germline, CDR1 is MDHEN, CDR2 SYDVKM. CDR3 region: CASYQGSGNTIYF. For the CDR3, the DNA is TGTGCCAGTTATCAGGGGTCTGGAAACACCATATATTTT.

The V and J genes are TRBV5-1 and TRBJ2-7; maybe TRBD1 (6 bases). Trimming stripped 4 bases from V and 3 bases from J, with 14 bases between. Germline assignment: CDR1 SGHRS and CDR2 YFSETQ. This CDR3 has 14 amino acids. CDR3 in amino acids: CASSATGIVYEQYF. The CDR3 DNA sequence: TGCGCCAGCAGCGCCACAGGGATTGTCTACGAGCAGTACTTC. The full variable domain, rest sourced from reference TRBV5-1 and TRBJ2-7, is KAGVTQTPRYLIKTRGQQVTLSCSPISGHRSVSWYQQTPGQGLQFLFEYFSETQRNKGNFPGRFSGRQFSNSRSEMNVSTLELGDSALYLCASSATGIVYEQYFGPGTRLTVT.

This sequence joins TRBV18 and TRBJ1-4; 8 bases align to TRBD1. Germline V CDR1 and CDR2: KGHSH, LQKENI. Unmatched junction bases numbered 11, after V lost 5 bases and J lost 0 bases. There are 18 residues in the CDR3. The CDR3 is CASSETQGVSATNEKLFF. As DNA, the CDR3 is TGTGCCAGCTCAGAAACACAGGGGGTATCCGCAACTAATGAAAAACTGTTTTTT.

The genes are TRBV5-1 and TRBJ1-4; D remains unclear. V dropped 0 bases and J dropped 0 bases, with 3 bases sitting between them. The CDR3 has 14 amino acids. Looked up from germline, CDR1 is SGHRS and CDR2 is YFSETQ. This CDR3 is CASSLGTTNEKLFF. In DNA, the CDR3 is TGCGCCAGCAGCTTGGGTACAACTAATGAAAAACTGTTTTTT.

The CDR3 reads CASSLGDGTGFYGYTF. The DNA for the CDR3 is TGTGCCAGCAGTTTAGGCGATGGGACAGGCTTCTATGGCTACACCTTC. V usage is TRBV27 and J usage is TRBJ1-2; 8 bases are shared with TRBD1. Germline loops: CDR1 MNHEY, CDR2 SMNVEV (reference sequence). J was trimmed by 4 bases and V by 2 bases; bases with no gene match: 9. The CDR3 consists of 16 residues.

The V call is TRBV28, the J call TRBJ2-7; 14 bases align to TRBD2. This CDR3 contains 16 residues. Trimming removed 4 bases from V and 4 bases from J; junction bases left unmatched: 6. The germline CDR1 and CDR2 sequences are MDHEN and SYDVKM. The CDR3 loop reads CASSSTGTSGSYEQYF. The CDR3 DNA follows: TGTGCCAGCAGTTCAACCGGGACTAGCGGGAGTTACGAGCAGTACTTC.

V gene TRBV30 combines with J gene TRBJ2-5; D is perhaps TRBD2 (6 bases). V was clipped by 3 bases and J by 4 bases, with 9 bases between them. Germline loops: CDR1 GTSNPN, CDR2 SVGIG (reference sequence). This CDR3 has 12 residues. CDR3 nucleotide sequence: TGTGCCTGGAGGGGGGGAGGAGAGACCCAGTACTTC. Translated: CAWRGGGETQYF.

This chain links TRBV27 with TRBJ2-1, with TRBD2 matching 7 bases. The ends lost 2 bases at V and 8 bases at J; junction bases unmatched: 6. Germline CDR1 MNHEY, CDR2 SMNVEV (reference sequence). The CDR3 has 14 residues. The CDR3 DNA follows: TGTGCCAGCAGTTTAGGGGAGGGATCGGATGAGCAGTTCTTC. It translates to CASSLGEGSDEQFF.

This chain joins TRBV30 and TRBJ2-5; 8 bases align to TRBD1. Germline V CDR1 and CDR2: GTSNPN, SVGIG (reference sequence). There are 13 residues in the CDR3. J gave up 4 bases and V 3 bases, and 4 bases lay outside the gene matches. As DNA, the CDR3 is TGTGCCTGGAGGACAGGGGCTCCAGAGACCCAGTACTTC. Protein: CAWRTGAPETQYF.

The rearrangement uses TRBV6-5 and TRBJ2-7, with 10 bases matching TRBD2. Germline V lookup: CDR1 MNHEY, CDR2 SVGAGI. J lost 2 bases, V lost 6 bases, and 7 bases had no gene match. The CDR3 loop spans 15 amino acids. The CDR3 region has the DNA TGTGCCAGCAGGACCCCTCTAGCGGGGGCCTACGAGCAGTACTTC. It is translated as CASRTPLAGAYEQYF.

V gene TRBV7-9 combines with J gene TRBJ2-7, with TRBD2 matching 15 bases. Germline V lookup: CDR1 SEHNR, CDR2 FQNEAQ (reference sequence). The CDR3 has 18 amino acids. Trimming removed 5 bases from V and 2 bases from J; junction bases left unmatched: 10. CDR3 residues: CASSQPGLAGGDAYEQYF. Here the CDR3 DNA reads TGTGCCAGCAGCCAACCGGGACTAGCGGGAGGCGACGCCTACGAGCAGTACTTC.

This chain uses TRBV28 with TRBJ2-5; 15 positions agree with TRBD2. The CDR3 is 17 amino acids. The V and J ends lost 6 bases and 4 bases, in that order; junction bases with no gene match: 9. Germline CDR1 reads MDHEN; CDR2 reads SYDVKM. CDR3: CASRGTSGRIGGETQYF. The CDR3 DNA reads as TGTGCCAGCAGGGGGACTAGCGGGAGGATAGGTGGAGAGACCCAGTACTTC.

J is TRBJ2-7 and V is TRBV29-1; 7 bases fit TRBD2. Germline CDR1 SQVTM, CDR2 ANQGSEA. The V segment lost 4 bases and the J segment 3 bases; nucleotides outside the gene matches: 3. This CDR3 is built from 12 residues. As DNA, the CDR3 is TGCAGCGTTGGGAGCGGGATCTACGAGCAGTACTTC. It encodes CSVGSGIYEQYF.

This clone was observed a single time. The V and J genes are TRBV3-1 (or the pseudogene TRBV3-2) and TRBJ2-7; 7 bases are a match to TRBD2. Looked up from germline, CDR1 is LGHDT and CDR2 is YNNKEL (reference sequence). The CDR3 is made up of 18 amino acids. The junction had 11 bases not matched to a gene; V was cut back by 0 bases and J by 0 bases. DNA of the CDR3: TGTGCCAGCAGCCAAGACCGCGAGCTAGCGGACGGCTCCTACGAGCAGTACTTC. As protein: CASSQDRELADGSYEQYF.

The rearrangement links TRBV27 to TRBJ1-1; 7 positions match TRBD1. Trimming removed 5 bases from V and 1 base from J; junction bases left unmatched: 7. The CDR3 sequence is 15 residues long. CDR1 MNHEY and CDR2 SMNVEV come from the germline V gene (reference sequence). In DNA, the CDR3 is TGTGCCAGCAGTCCTCGGAGGGGGCCGAACACTGAAGCTTTCTTT. The encoded protein is CASSPRRGPNTEAFF.

Comments on this clone: A read error may produce the germline difference seen at one junction end. CDR3 sequence (DNA): TGTGCCAGCAGATTAGGGGGCCCGGGGGGAAGCAATCAGCCCCAGCATTTT. Amino acid sequence: CASRLGGPGGSNQPQHF. The chain carries TRBV7-2 and TRBJ1-5; 7 positions agree with TRBD1. There are 17 residues in the CDR3. CDR1 SGHTA and CDR2 FQGNSA come from the germline V gene.

The V and J genes are TRBV29-1 and TRBJ1-5, with 9 positions matching TRBD1. The CDR3 loop spans 15 amino acids. Germline assignment: CDR1 SQVTM and CDR2 ANQGSEA. Trimming removed 2 bases from V and 4 bases from J; junction bases left unmatched: 6. The CDR3 nucleotides are TGCAGCGTTGAAATAGCCGGGACAGGGAATCAGCCCCAGCATTTT. Translation gives CSVEIAGTGNQPQHF. Combining the CDR3 with reference TRBV29-1 and TRBJ1-5 gives the whole variable domain SAVISQKPSRDICQRGTSLTIQCQVDSQVTMMFWYRQQPGQSLTLIATANQGSEATYESGFVIDKFPISRPNLTFSTLTVSNMSPEDSSIYLCSVEIAGTGNQPQHFGDGTRLSIL.

DNA of the CDR3: TGTGCCATCAGTGAGTCGTTCGAGGGAGGCGGGCAGTATTTT. This gives the protein CAISESFEGGGQYF. This chain joins TRBV10-3 and TRBJ2-3, with D possibly TRBD2 on 6 matching bases. The CDR3 runs to 14 residues. V was pared by 0 bases and J by 11 bases, with 15 bases between. Germline CDR1 reads ENHRY; CDR2 reads SYGVKD.

The chain uses TRBV7-2 and TRBJ1-5, with unresolved D. With 5 bases removed from V and 4 bases from J, the gap between germline ends came to 6 bases. This CDR3 comprises 12 residues. The germline CDR1 and CDR2 sequences are SGHTA and FQGNSA. CDR3 nucleotide sequence: TGTGCCAGCAGCCCAGTTAATCAGCCCCAGCATTTT. The encoded protein is CASSPVNQPQHF.

The chain combines TRBV30 with TRBJ2-7, with 11 positions matching TRBD2. Per the germline V gene, CDR1 is GTSNPN and CDR2 is SVGIG (reference sequence). This CDR3 has 15 amino acids. With V trimmed by 4 bases and J by 3 bases, 8 bases remained unmatched. DNA for the CDR3: TGTGCCTGGATAGGGGGGGGGACTAGCGGCTACGAGCAGTACTTC. Its translation: CAWIGGGTSGYEQYF.

This rearrangement joins TRBV5-6 to TRBJ1-5, with 12 bases fitting TRBD1. The germline V gene encodes CDR1 SGHDT and CDR2 YYEEEE. V shed 3 bases, J shed 0 bases, and the junction held 7 bases outside the gene matches. The CDR3 sequence is 18 residues long. This CDR3 is CASSSTGTGGHSNQPQHF. The CDR3 coding sequence is TGTGCCAGCAGCTCTACCGGGACAGGGGGCCATAGCAATCAGCCCCAGCATTTT.

V and J are TRBV6-6 and TRBJ1-5; D ambiguous. The CDR3 is made up of 13 amino acids. The V gene lost 6 bases and the J gene lost 5 bases, with 11 bases spanning the gap. The germline CDR1 and CDR2 sequences are MNHNY and SVGAGI (reference sequence). CDR3 DNA sequence: TGTGCCAGCAGCCCCTCCGGAGATCAGCCCCAGCATTTT. This codes for CASSPSGDQPQHF.

This clone was seen only a few times. The J gene is TRBJ2-7, the V gene TRBV24-1; possibly TRBD2 for D (6 bases). V lost 4 bases and J lost 6, with 6 bases in between. CDR1 and CDR2 from the germline V gene are KGHDR and SFDVKD. This CDR3 spans 11 amino acids. For the CDR3, the DNA is TGTGCCACCAGTGACGGGGGCGAGCAGTACTTC. It translates to CATSDGGEQYF.